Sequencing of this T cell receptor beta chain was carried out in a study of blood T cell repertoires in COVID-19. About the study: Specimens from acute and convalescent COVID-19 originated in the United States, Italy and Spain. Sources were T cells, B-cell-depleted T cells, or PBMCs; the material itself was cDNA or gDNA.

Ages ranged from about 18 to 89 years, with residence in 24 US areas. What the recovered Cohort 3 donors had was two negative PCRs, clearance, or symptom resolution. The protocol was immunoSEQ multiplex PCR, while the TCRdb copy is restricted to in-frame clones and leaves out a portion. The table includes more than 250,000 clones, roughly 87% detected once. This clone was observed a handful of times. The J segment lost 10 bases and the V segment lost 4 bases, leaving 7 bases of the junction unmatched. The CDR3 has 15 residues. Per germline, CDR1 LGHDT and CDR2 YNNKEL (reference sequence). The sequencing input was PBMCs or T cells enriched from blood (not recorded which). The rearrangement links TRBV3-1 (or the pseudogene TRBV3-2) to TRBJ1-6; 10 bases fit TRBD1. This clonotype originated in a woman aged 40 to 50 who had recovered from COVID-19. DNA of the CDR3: TGTGCCAGCAGCCCAAGTGAGGACAGGGGGTCACCCCTCCACTTT. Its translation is CASSPSEDRGSPLHF.